These 10 T cell receptor beta chains were sequenced from one sample in a study of blood T cell repertoires in COVID-19. The assay was immunoSEQ multiplex PCR, and TCRdb's table has in-frame clones only and misses some. The sample has around 100,000 clones, approximately 84% seen once. What was sequenced was peripheral blood. These receptors were taken from a man aged 35-49 years with active or convalescent COVID-19.

This clone has a single count. This chain connects TRBV3-1 (or the pseudogene TRBV3-2) to TRBJ2-6; D ambiguous. The CDR3 contains 12 residues. With 9 bases removed from V and 0 bases from J, the gap between germline ends came to 3 bases. Germline V CDR1 and CDR2: LGHDT, YNNKEL (reference sequence). DNA of the CDR3: TGTGCCAGTAGCTCTGGGGCCAACGTCCTGACTTTC. The encoded protein is CASSSGANVLTF.

The chain combines TRBV7-3 with TRBJ2-6; 7 nucleotides align to TRBD1. CDR1 SGHTA and CDR2 FQGTGA come from the germline V gene. Germline trimming cut 2 bases from V and 2 bases from J; bases unmatched to any gene: 0. The CDR3 loop spans 15 amino acids. The CDR3 region has the DNA TGTGCCAGCAGCTTACAGGGGGCTGGGGCCAACGTCCTGACTTTC. As protein: CASSLQGAGANVLTF. The full variable domain, its missing parts supplied by reference TRBV7-3 and TRBJ2-6, is GAGVSQTPSNKVTEKGKYVELRCDPISGHTALYWYRQSLGQGPEFLIYFQGTGAADDSGLPNDRFFAVRPEGSVSTLKIQRTERGDSAVYLCASSLQGAGANVLTFGAGSRLTVL.

The chain employs TRBV6-5 and TRBJ2-7; maybe TRBD2 (6 bases). Trimming removed 0 bases from V and 5 bases from J, with 11 bases in between. Germline lookup yields CDR1 MNHEY and CDR2 SVGAGI. This CDR3 has 14 amino acids. The CDR3 protein is CASSYSGLRDEQYF. In nucleotides, the CDR3 is TGTGCCAGCAGTTACTCGGGACTTCGGGACGAGCAGTACTTC.

The chain combines TRBV7-9 with TRBJ2-3; D may be TRBD2 (6 bases). The germline V gene encodes CDR1 SEHNR and CDR2 FQNEAQ (reference sequence). The CDR3 loop spans 13 amino acids. V was pared by 5 bases and J by 7 bases, with 13 bases between. The CDR3 region is CASSGRLENTQYF. The CDR3 nucleotides are TGTGCCAGCAGCGGAAGACTAGAGAATACGCAGTATTTT.

The chain uses TRBV15 and TRBJ1-1; D gene ambiguous. Trimming took off 2 bases at V and 0 bases at J, with 19 bases between the two ends. The CDR3 runs 18 residues. The germline V gene has CDR1 LNHNV and CDR2 YYDKDF (reference sequence). The chain's CDR3 is CATSRYGAGSLMNTEAFF. Written as DNA, the CDR3 is TGTGCCACCAGCAGATACGGTGCGGGCAGCCTTATGAACACTGAAGCTTTCTTT.

This chain connects TRBV14 to TRBJ1-3; D remains ambiguous. The CDR3 runs to 15 residues. Germline CDR1 SGHDN, CDR2 FVKESK. V was shortened by 0 bases and J by 3 bases, with 9 bases between the two germline ends. CDR3: CASSQEPGDGNTIYF. The CDR3 DNA reads as TGTGCCAGCAGCCAAGAGCCCGGGGATGGAAACACCATATATTTT.

This clone was seen only once. The rearrangement uses TRBV9 and TRBJ1-4; D is uncertain. With 1 base removed from V and 7 bases from J, the gap between germline ends came to 11 bases. Germline values: CDR1 SGDLS, CDR2 YYNGEE. The CDR3 is 14 residues long. CDR3: CASSVSLQFEKLFF. In DNA form, the CDR3 reads TGTGCCAGCAGCGTATCCCTACAGTTTGAAAAACTGTTTTTT. The whole variable domain, filled in from reference TRBV9 and TRBJ1-4, reads DSGVTQTPKHLITATGQRVTLRCSPRSGDLSVYWYQQSLDQGLQFLIQYYNGEERAKGNILERFSAQQFPDLHSELNLSSLELGDSALYFCASSVSLQFEKLFFGSGTQLSVL.

This clone appeared a few times. The J gene is TRBJ1-5, the V gene TRBV12-5, with 9 bases lining up with TRBD1. The V gene end was trimmed by 3 bases and the J gene end by 6 bases; junction bases not matched to a gene: 6. The CDR3 sequence is 15 residues long. Germline CDR1 LGHNT, CDR2 FRNRAP. The CDR3, as DNA: TGTGCTAGTGGTTTCGGGACAGGGACCGGTCAGCCCCAGCATTTT. This codes for CASGFGTGTGQPQHF.

A single count supports this clone. The chain links TRBV29-1 to TRBJ2-2; D remains ambiguous. Germline assignment: CDR1 SQVTM and CDR2 ANQGSEA. This CDR3 spans 14 amino acids. V gave up 3 bases and J gave up 1 base, with 9 bases separating them. CDR3 sequence (DNA): TGCAGCGTTGATCAGGTGGGGAACACCGGGGAGCTGTTTTTT. The encoded protein is CSVDQVGNTGELFF.

The rearrangement links TRBV11-2 to TRBJ2-3; D is uncertain. The CDR3 contains 13 residues. The V end was cut by 2 bases, the J end by 4 bases, with 7 bases between. Germline V gene data show CDR1 as SGHAT and CDR2 as FQNNGV. CDR3: CASSLNNPDTQYF. In DNA, the CDR3 is TGTGCCAGCAGCTTAAATAATCCAGATACGCAGTATTTT.